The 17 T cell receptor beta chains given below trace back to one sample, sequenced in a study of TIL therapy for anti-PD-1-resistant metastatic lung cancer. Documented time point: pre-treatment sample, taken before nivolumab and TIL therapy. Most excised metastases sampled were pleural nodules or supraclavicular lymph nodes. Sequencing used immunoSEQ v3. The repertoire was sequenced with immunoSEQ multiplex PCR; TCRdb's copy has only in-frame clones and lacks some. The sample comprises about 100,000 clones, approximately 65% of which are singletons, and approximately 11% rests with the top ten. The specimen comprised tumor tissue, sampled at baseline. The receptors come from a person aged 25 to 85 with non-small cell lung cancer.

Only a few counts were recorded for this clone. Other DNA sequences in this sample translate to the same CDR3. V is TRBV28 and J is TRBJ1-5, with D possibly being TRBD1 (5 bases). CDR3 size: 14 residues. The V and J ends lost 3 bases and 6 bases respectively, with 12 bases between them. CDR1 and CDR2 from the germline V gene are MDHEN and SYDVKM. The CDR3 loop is CASSFPVGGQPQHF. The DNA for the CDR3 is TGTGCCAGCAGTTTCCCCGTGGGGGGTCAGCCCCAGCATTTT.

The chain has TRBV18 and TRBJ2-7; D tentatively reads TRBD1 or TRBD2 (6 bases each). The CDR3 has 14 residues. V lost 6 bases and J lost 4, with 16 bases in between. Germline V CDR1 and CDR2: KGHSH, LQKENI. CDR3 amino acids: CASSTGGLPYEQYF. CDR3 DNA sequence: TGTGCCAGCTCCACCGGGGGCCTTCCTTACGAGCAGTACTTC.

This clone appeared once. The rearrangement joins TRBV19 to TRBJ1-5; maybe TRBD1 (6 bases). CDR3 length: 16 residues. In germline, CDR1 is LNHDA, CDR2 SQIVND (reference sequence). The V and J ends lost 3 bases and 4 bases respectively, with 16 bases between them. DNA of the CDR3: TGTGCCAGTAGTATTCAAGGAGACAGGCCTAATCAGCCCCAGCATTTT. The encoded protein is CASSIQGDRPNQPQHF.

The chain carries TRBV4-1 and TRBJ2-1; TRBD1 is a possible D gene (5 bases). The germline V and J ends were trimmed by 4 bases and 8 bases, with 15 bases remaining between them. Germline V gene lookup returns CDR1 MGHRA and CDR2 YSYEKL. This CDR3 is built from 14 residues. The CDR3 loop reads CASSPGLGLDEQFF. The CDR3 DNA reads TGCGCCAGCAGCCCCGGTTTGGGGCTCGATGAGCAGTTCTTC.

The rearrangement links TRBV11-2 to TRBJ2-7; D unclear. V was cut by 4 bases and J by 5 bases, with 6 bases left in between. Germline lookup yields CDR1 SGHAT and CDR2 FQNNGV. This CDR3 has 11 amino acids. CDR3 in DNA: TGTGCCAGCAGCTCACTCAACGAGCAGTACTTC. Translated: CASSSLNEQYF.

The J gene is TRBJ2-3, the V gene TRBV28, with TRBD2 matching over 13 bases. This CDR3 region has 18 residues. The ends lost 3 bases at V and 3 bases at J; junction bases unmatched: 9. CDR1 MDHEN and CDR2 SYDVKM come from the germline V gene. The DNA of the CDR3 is TGTGCCAGCAGTTTGTTGGAACCGGGACTAGCGGGAACAGATACGCAGTATTTT. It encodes CASSLLEPGLAGTDTQYF.

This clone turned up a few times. This CDR3 is CASSQNVVFDYGYTF. The CDR3 DNA reads TGTGCCAGCAGCCAGAACGTAGTGTTTGACTATGGCTACACCTTC. This rearrangement joins TRBV4-2 to TRBJ1-2; unclear D gene. The V end was cut by 3 bases, the J end by 3 bases, with 14 bases between. The length of the CDR3 is 15 residues. The germline V gene has CDR1 LGHNA and CDR2 YNFKEQ.

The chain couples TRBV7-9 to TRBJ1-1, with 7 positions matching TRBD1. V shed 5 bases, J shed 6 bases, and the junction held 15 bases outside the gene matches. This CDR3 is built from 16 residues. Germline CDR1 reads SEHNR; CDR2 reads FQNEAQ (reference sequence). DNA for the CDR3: TGTGCCAGCAGCCCGACCGGGGCAGGGGGGGTTCCTGAAGCTTTCTTT. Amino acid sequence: CASSPTGAGGVPEAFF.

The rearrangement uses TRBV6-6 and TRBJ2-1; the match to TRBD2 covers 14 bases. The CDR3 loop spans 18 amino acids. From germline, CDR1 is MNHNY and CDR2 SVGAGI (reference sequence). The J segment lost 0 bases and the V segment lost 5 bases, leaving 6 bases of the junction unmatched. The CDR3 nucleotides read TGTGCCAGCAGTCGCTCCGGGACTAGCGGGGGCTCCTACAATGAGCAGTTCTTC. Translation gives CASSRSGTSGGSYNEQFF.

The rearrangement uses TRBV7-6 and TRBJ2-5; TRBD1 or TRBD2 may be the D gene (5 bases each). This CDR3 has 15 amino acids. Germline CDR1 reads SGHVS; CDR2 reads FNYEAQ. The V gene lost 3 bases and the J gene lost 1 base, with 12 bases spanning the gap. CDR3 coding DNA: TGTGCCAGCAGCTTTCCAGTAGGGACCCAAGAGACCCAGTACTTC. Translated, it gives CASSFPVGTQETQYF.

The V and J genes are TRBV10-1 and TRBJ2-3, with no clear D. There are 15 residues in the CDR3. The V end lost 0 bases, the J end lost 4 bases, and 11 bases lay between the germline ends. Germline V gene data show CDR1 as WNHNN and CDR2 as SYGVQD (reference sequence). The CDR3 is CASSESESPPDTQYF. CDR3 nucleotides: TGCGCCAGCAGTGAGTCTGAATCGCCCCCAGATACGCAGTATTTT.

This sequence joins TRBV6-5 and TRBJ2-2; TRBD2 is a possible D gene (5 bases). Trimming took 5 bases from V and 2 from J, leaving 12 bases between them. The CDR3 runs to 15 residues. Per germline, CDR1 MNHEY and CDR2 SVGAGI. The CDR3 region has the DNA TGTGCCAGCAGTCGGGGTCTATTTAACACCGGGGAGCTGTTTTTT. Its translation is CASSRGLFNTGELFF.

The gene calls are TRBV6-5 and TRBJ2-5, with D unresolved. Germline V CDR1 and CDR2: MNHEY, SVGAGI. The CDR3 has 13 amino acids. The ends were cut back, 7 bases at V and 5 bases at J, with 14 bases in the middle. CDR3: CASKREIEETQYF. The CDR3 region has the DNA TGTGCCAGCAAAAGGGAAATCGAGGAGACCCAGTACTTC.

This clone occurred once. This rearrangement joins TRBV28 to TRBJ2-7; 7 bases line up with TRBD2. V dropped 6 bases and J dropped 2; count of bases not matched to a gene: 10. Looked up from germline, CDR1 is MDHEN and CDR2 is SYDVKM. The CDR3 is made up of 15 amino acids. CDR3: CASSPSGGGPYEQYF. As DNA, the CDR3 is TGTGCCAGCAGCCCATCGGGAGGCGGGCCCTACGAGCAGTACTTC. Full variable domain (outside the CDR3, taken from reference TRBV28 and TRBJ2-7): DVKVTQSSRYLVKRTGEKVFLECVQDMDHENMFWYRQDPGLGLRLIYFSYDVKMKEKGDIPEGYSVSREKKERFSLILESASTNQTSMYLCASSPSGGGPYEQYFGPGTRLTVT.

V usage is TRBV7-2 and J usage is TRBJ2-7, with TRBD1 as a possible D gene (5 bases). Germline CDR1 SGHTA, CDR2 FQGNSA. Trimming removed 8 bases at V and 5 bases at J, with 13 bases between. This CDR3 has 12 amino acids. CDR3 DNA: TGTGCCAGCGGGGCAGGGATGCACGAGCAGTACTTC. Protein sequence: CASGAGMHEQYF.

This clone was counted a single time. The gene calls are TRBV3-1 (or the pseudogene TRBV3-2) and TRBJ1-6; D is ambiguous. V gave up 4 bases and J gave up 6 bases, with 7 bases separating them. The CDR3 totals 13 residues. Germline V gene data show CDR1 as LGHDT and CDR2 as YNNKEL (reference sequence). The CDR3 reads CASSPQSNSPLHF. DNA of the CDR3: TGTGCCAGCAGCCCCCAATCTAATTCACCCCTCCACTTT.

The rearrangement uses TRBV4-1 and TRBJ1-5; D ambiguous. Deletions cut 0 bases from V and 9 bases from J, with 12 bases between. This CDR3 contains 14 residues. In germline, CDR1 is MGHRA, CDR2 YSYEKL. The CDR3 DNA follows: TGCGCCAGCAGCCAAGATGACTCCCGATGGCCCCAGCATTTT. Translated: CASSQDDSRWPQHF.